This entry features one T cell receptor beta chain sequence. What it binds is not known. The source of the sample is a study of CD8 T cells in Susac syndrome. The study's findings and limits: The study recognized that the number of individuals in its TCR sequencing and HLA analysis was relatively small.

It was with random hexamers that about 0.45 to 1 ug RNA was reverse transcribed. Across 54 Vbeta and 13 Jbeta, immunoSEQ multiplex PCR amplified TCR beta CDR3. Using its own MiXCR run on the immunoSEQ multiplex PCR reads, TCRdb lists one record per CDR3 protein. Of about 210,000 distinct CDR3 sequences listed, 93% are singletons. Healthy donors, matched for age and sex, constituted the control group. Negative isolation yielded CD8+ and CD4+ T cells; FACS enriched TEMRA cells. The CDR3 is made up of 16 amino acids. In germline, CDR1 is DFQATT, CDR2 SNEGSKA (reference sequence). V was cut by 1 base and J by 5 bases, with 17 bases left in between.

The sequenced sample was CD4+ T cells from PBMCs. This chain uses TRBV20-1 with TRBJ1-4; the D is unclear. The clonotype originates from a human donor in good health. CDR3: CSARAGFGRLNEKLFF. CDR3 nucleotides: TGCAGTGCTAGAGCGGGGTTTGGTAGGCTAAATGAAAAACTGTTTTTT.